The entry below gives a single TCR beta chain sequence along with its context. The data belong to a study of cytomegalovirus exposure and HLA in healthy donors. In the study overall: HLA-typed donors were the source of about 85 million unique TCRs, which an early data release held.

Each of the donors was a healthy bone marrow donor. Nominally healthy donors were sampled, though unrecorded immune exposures were likely. Germline V gene sequence: CDR1 SNHLY, CDR2 FYNNEI. This CDR3 contains 17 residues. V was pared by 3 bases and J by 0 bases, with 8 bases of the junction left unmatched. PCR involved 60 Vbeta and 13 Jbeta primers. In the authors' methods: As a later analysis found, there were 70 million to 80 million unique TCR beta chains, of which around 9.9 million were shared. TCRdb's copy holds only in-frame clones and misses some; the assay was immunoSEQ multiplex PCR. Clone size and V and J calls were adopted from that table, with D and trimming inferred from the DNA. The repertoire includes under 200,000 clones, approximately 79% of them detected once, and 0.65% to 0.75% sits in the top ten.

The receptor's source is a woman between 35 and 50 years old in good health and CMV-seronegative. The sequenced sample was PBMCs. The gene calls are TRBV2 and TRBJ1-5; 7 bases map to TRBD1. CDR3 in DNA: TGTGCCAGCAGTGAGTTAGGGGACAGTTATAGCAATCAGCCCCAGCATTTT. It yields the protein CASSELGDSYSNQPQHF.